Sequencing of this T cell receptor (beta chain) was carried out in a study of follicular helper T cells after annual influenza vaccination. The time point: 2014-2015 season, pre-vaccination. Adults were given seasonal inactivated influenza vaccine, and blood CD4 subsets were sorted before and after vaccination. Concerning this clone itself: The antigen remains undetermined.

Study-wide results and caveats: Day 7 ICOS+CD38+ clones later appeared mostly in ICOS-CD38- cTfh.

From germline, CDR1 is SGDLS and CDR2 YYNGEE. The V segment lost 4 bases and the J segment 0 bases; nucleotides outside the gene matches: 3. The CDR3 totals 16 residues. Sequencing used immunoSEQ multiplex PCR; TCRdb keeps in-frame clones, though not all of them. This repertoire shows 13,000 to 15,000 clones, about 83% found once; its top ten account for 0.27%. This chain links TRBV9 with TRBJ2-2, with 10 bases matching TRBD2. The source is an adult who received the influenza vaccine. Sequenced here: CXCR5- memory CD4+ T cells sorted from blood, sampled on the day of influenza vaccination. CDR3 residues: CASSLAGAPNTGELFF. CDR3 sequence (DNA): TGTGCCAGCAGCCTAGCGGGGGCGCCGAACACCGGGGAGCTGTTTTTT.